These T cell receptor beta chains were read from a single sample in a study of cytomegalovirus exposure and HLA in healthy donors. The protocol was immunoSEQ multiplex PCR, while the TCRdb copy is restricted to in-frame clones and leaves out a portion. Of about 120,000 clones in the sample, 77% are singletons; the top ten hold roughly 5.8%. Sequenced sample: PBMCs. These receptors were taken from a man aged 18 to 29 in good health and CMV-seropositive. Both conserved end residues are part of each CDR3. Fields, in order: clone size, D gene, J gene, V gene, CDR3 DNA, CDR3 protein. D genes are given only for firm matches. Part of the rows lack a size; the others show once, few, many or a class for expanded clones.

>.|.|TRBJ2-1|TRBV7-9
TGTGCCAGCAGCTTAGATGGGGAGTGGAATGAGCAGTTCTTC
CASSLDGEWNEQFF
>few|.|TRBJ1-1|TRBV29-1
TGCAGCGTGGAGACAGGTTTGAACACTGAAGCTTTCTTT
CSVETGLNTEAFF
>.|TRBD2|TRBJ2-4|TRBV4-1
TGCGCCAGCAGCCAAGACGGGGGGGCAAGGAACAGTCAGTACTTC
CASSQDGGARNSQYF
>.|TRBD1|TRBJ2-2|TRBV5-1
TGCGCCAGCAGCTCCTCAGGGGGATCGGGCACCGGGGAGCTGTTTTTT
CASSSSGGSGTGELFF
>few|TRBD1|TRBJ1-4|TRBV9
TGTGCCAGCAGCGTTGGGACAGGGGTTGAAAAACTGTTTTTT
CASSVGTGVEKLFF
>.|.|TRBJ2-1|TRBV6-5
TGTGCCAGCAGTAGCGGGCCCCGGCAGTTCTTC
CASSSGPRQFF
>few|.|TRBJ1-1|TRBV19
TGTGCCAGTAGTAGGCCAGTAGTATTAGCAATCGGGGGTGAAGCTTTCTTT
CASSRPVVLAIGGEAFF
>few|.|TRBJ2-7|TRBV18
TGTGCCAGCTTGTTCACCGTGACAGCCTCCTACGAGCAGTACTTC
CASLFTVTASYEQYF
>.|.|TRBJ1-2|TRBV5-4
TGTGCCAGCAGCTTGGAGAATCGGGGGACTTACTATGGCTACACCTTC
CASSLENRGTYYGYTF
>.|TRBD1|TRBJ2-5|TRBV19
TGTGCCAGTAGTACCCGGACAGGGGGGTTAGAGGAGACCCAGTACTTC
CASSTRTGGLEETQYF
>.|TRBD1|TRBJ2-6|TRBV29-1
TGCAGCGTTGTTCCGACAGGGGGCGCTGGGGCCAACGTCCTGACTTTC
CSVVPTGGAGANVLTF
>once|.|TRBJ1-5|TRBV2
TGTGCCAGCAGTGAACAGGGTGTGCCCCAGCATTTT
CASSEQGVPQHF
>.|TRBD2|TRBJ2-4|TRBV10-2
TGCGCCAGCAGTGAGTCGGCCGGGGGGGCCAAAAACAGTCAGTACTTC
CASSESAGGAKNSQYF
>.|.|TRBJ2-5|TRBV6-1
TGTGCCAGCAGTGATAATCCCTCGGAGGATGAGCAGTACTTC
CASSDNPSEDEQYF
>.|TRBD2|TRBJ2-1|TRBV4-2
TGTGCCAGCAGCCAAGATTATCGACTAGCGGGAGTTAATGAGCAGTTCTTC
CASSQDYRLAGVNEQFF
>.|.|TRBJ2-4|TRBV30
TGTGCCTGGGACCCCGATCGGACGGACGGGGTCCAAAACAGTCAGTACTTC
CAWDPDRTDGVQNSQYF
>.|.|TRBJ2-5|TRBV9
TGTGCCAGCAGCGGAAGACAGCGAGAGACCCAGTACTTC
CASSGRQRETQYF
>.|.|TRBJ1-2|TRBV6-5
TGTGCCAGCAGTTACGGGGGGGACCATGGCTACACCTTC
CASSYGGDHGYTF
>.|.|TRBJ2-5|TRBV13
TGTGCCAGCAGCCCGCGACTAGGGGAGACCCAGTACTTC
CASSPRLGETQYF
>.|TRBD1|TRBJ1-2|TRBV5-6
TGTGCCAGCAGAGTAACAGGGGGACACTATGGCTACACCTTC
CASRVTGGHYGYTF
>few|TRBD1|TRBJ1-2|TRBV19
TGTGCCAGTAGTCCCAAGGACAGGTTCGACTATGGCTACACCTTC
CASSPKDRFDYGYTF
>.|TRBD1|TRBJ1-1|TRBV28
TGTGCCAGCAGTTTAAGGGACAGGATCGTTCTGAACACTGAAGCTTTCTTT
CASSLRDRIVLNTEAFF
>.|TRBD2|TRBJ2-7|TRBV4-2
TGTGCCAGCAGCGAGGGACTACCAAGCTCCTACGAGCAGTACTTC
CASSEGLPSSYEQYF
>once|TRBD2|TRBJ2-7|TRBV7-9
TGTGCCAGCAGGGCATCTAGCGGGGACTACGAGCAGTACTTC
CASRASSGDYEQYF
>.|.|TRBJ1-1|TRBV5-1
TGCGCCAGCAGCTTTCAAGGGGCCTCGAACACTGAAGCTTTCTTT
CASSFQGASNTEAFF
>.|.|TRBJ2-5|TRBV15
TGTGCCACCAGCAGAGATTACGGGACAACCCTTGGGGTTCTGGAGACCCAGTACTTC
CATSRDYGTTLGVLETQYF
>.|TRBD1|TRBJ2-3|TRBV5-4
TGTGCCAGCAGCAAACTGACAGGGACCACAGATACGCAGTATTTT
CASSKLTGTTDTQYF
>.|.|TRBJ2-7|TRBV7-6
TGTGCCAGCAGCTTAGGCGCGACCTACGAGCAGTACTTC
CASSLGATYEQYF
>.|.|TRBJ2-7|TRBV25-1
TGTGCCAGCAGTGAAGGGGGCAGGCCCCCCTACGAGCAGTACTTC
CASSEGGRPPYEQYF
>.|TRBD2|TRBJ2-1|TRBV19
TGTGCCAGTAGTGCCACTAGCGGGAGTGATTCCTACAATGAGCAGTTCTTC
CASSATSGSDSYNEQFF
>once|TRBD2|TRBJ2-3|TRBV27
TGTGCCAGCAGTGTTCTAGCGGGGGACACAGATACGCAGTATTTT
CASSVLAGDTDTQYF
>.|.|TRBJ2-3|TRBV5-4
TGTGCCAGCAGCTTGGCGGGAACCGATACGCAGTATTTT
CASSLAGTDTQYF
>.|.|TRBJ1-1|TRBV25-1
TGTGCCAGTAGAGGGTGGGCTGAAGCTTTCTTT
CASRGWAEAFF
>.|TRBD1|TRBJ1-1|TRBV5-4
TGTGCCAGCAGCCCGCGGACAGGGGGGTACACTGAAGCTTTCTTT
CASSPRTGGYTEAFF
>.|TRBD2|TRBJ2-1|TRBV5-1
TGCGCCAGCACCCGAAGGGTAGCGGGGGACAATGAGCAGTTCTTC
CASTRRVAGDNEQFF
>.|TRBD1|TRBJ2-7|TRBV18
TGTGCCAGCTCCCCCGGGACAGGGGCTAACTACGAGCAGTACTTC
CASSPGTGANYEQYF
>.|.|TRBJ1-5|TRBV7-7
TGTGCTAGCAGCTTAGGGGCGGGAGTAGAGGACACCCCCGGTGGGAGCAATCAGCCCCAGCATTTT
CASSLGAGVEDTPGGSNQPQHF
>.|TRBD2|TRBJ2-5|TRBV7-9
TGTGCCAGCAGCTTAACTAGCGGGGGAGCAGAGACCCAGTACTTC
CASSLTSGGAETQYF
>.|.|TRBJ2-2|TRBV7-9
TGTGCCAGCAGCTTAACTCGCGGACAGAACACCGGGGAGCTGTTTTTT
CASSLTRGQNTGELFF
>.|.|TRBJ2-1|TRBV5-4
TGTGCCAGCAGCTTGGAGAGACAGGAGCAGTTCTTC
CASSLERQEQFF
>.|.|TRBJ2-7|TRBV6-5
TGTGCCAGCAGCTTTGACAGTTCGAGCTCCTACGAGCAGTACTTC
CASSFDSSSSYEQYF
>.|TRBD1|TRBJ2-7|TRBV6-1
TGTGCCAGCAGCCCCCGAGGACAGGGGGCTTACGAGCAGTACTTC
CASSPRGQGAYEQYF
>.|.|TRBJ1-1|TRBV5-6
TGTGCCAGCAGCTTGGGGCCTGAAGCTTTCTTT
CASSLGPEAFF
>few|.|TRBJ2-2|TRBV13
TGTGCCAGCAGCTTAGGTATTGGGGAGCTGTTTTTT
CASSLGIGELFF
>once|.|TRBJ1-4|TRBV7-8
TGTGCCAGCAGCTTCAATAATGAAAAACTGTTTTTT
CASSFNNEKLFF
>.|TRBD1|TRBJ1-1|TRBV4-1
TGCGCCAGCAGCCACGACAGGGGGCGCGGCACTGAAGCTTTCTTT
CASSHDRGRGTEAFF
>.|.|TRBJ1-1|TRBV7-9
TGTGCCAGCAGCTTAGCGCGCGGGGCAAGATACACTGAAGCTTTCTTT
CASSLARGARYTEAFF
>once|TRBD1|TRBJ2-1|TRBV11-2
TGTGCCAGCAGCCCGTACTCGGGACAGGGAAGTTTGAATGAGCAGTTCTTC
CASSPYSGQGSLNEQFF
>.|.|TRBJ2-5|TRBV7-9
TGTGCCAGCAGCCCCGACGGGACAAGGAAAGAGACCCAGTACTTC
CASSPDGTRKETQYF
>.|.|TRBJ1-2|TRBV4-1
TGCGCCAGCAGCCAAGAGCCGGGAGCCCCGGGCTACACCTTC
CASSQEPGAPGYTF
>.|TRBD2|TRBJ2-7|TRBV7-9
TGTGCCAGCAGCTTAACCCAGCGGCGGGGGGGCTACGAGCAGTACTTC
CASSLTQRRGGYEQYF
>.|.|TRBJ2-5|TRBV5-4
TGTGCCAGCACCTGGGACTCGGGAGAGACCCAGTACTTC
CASTWDSGETQYF
>.|TRBD2|TRBJ2-2|TRBV4-2
TGTGCCAGCAGCCAAGATCGCGGGGGGGAAAACACCGGGGAGCTGTTTTTT
CASSQDRGGENTGELFF
>.|.|TRBJ2-1|TRBV6-5
TGTGCCAGCAGTTACGGGGACTCCCCCTACAATGAGCAGTTCTTC
CASSYGDSPYNEQFF
>.|TRBD1|TRBJ1-1|TRBV27
TGTGCCAGCAGTTTTGGGACAGGGTCGATGAACACTGAAGCTTTCTTT
CASSFGTGSMNTEAFF
>.|TRBD2|TRBJ2-7|TRBV19
TGTGCCAGTACCACGAAGCGGGAGAGTGGCTACGAGCAGTACTTC
CASTTKRESGYEQYF